This T cell receptor beta chain derives from a study of blood T cell repertoires in COVID-19 (TCRdb year 2020). In terms of the full investigation: Collaborator samples came from the United States, Italy and Spain and covered acute and convalescent phases of COVID-19. Subjects who had been exposed to COVID-19, were actively infected with it, or had recovered from it provided the deeply sampled blood TCRbeta repertoires that made up the dataset. The material from the prospective study consisted of cDNA or gDNA derived from T cells, B-cell-depleted T cells, or PBMCs. Sample metadata almost always included a de-identified subject ID, COVID-19 status, age in years and sex. The samples were drawn from two sources: the first 160 participants of the ongoing ImmuneRACE study, and 1,000 to 1,500 subjects contributed by 6 global collaborators. The repertoires were made available in a free public database intended to serve as a resource for research on the immune response to SARS-CoV-2. HLA class I and class II types, where available, came from metadata supplied by the sample provider rather than from assay-based typing.

Reading the germline V gene gives CDR1 MNHNS and CDR2 SASEGT. Relative to germline, V is 7 bases shorter and J is 6 bases shorter, with 19 bases between their ends. Including the terminal cysteine and phenylalanine, the CDR3 comprises 14 residues. The CDR3 DNA has 42 bases and is translated from base 1. Remarks on this clone: It lacks a known antigen. No base quality values were provided; no much bigger clone lies one nucleotide off.

The immunoSEQ Assay, a bias-controlled multiplex PCR, was used to amplify TCRbeta CDR3 regions from genomic DNA. The authors processed their data as follows. Nucleated cell counts per sample were estimated from amplification of reference gene primers within the assay. To quantify the absolute abundance of each unique TCRbeta CDR3 rearrangement, sequence reads were collapsed and filtered. For each sample, productive Simpson clonality was calculated as the square root of Simpson's diversity index over productive rearrangements. In its TCRdb copy, this immuneACCESS table keeps in-frame sequences only and misses some clones. Where compared with another copy, unresolved V genes explain less than half of these, and the others have no known cause. From that table come the V and J calls and clone size; the DNA was used to work out D and trimming. The sample table holds more than 150,000 clones, of which around 85% were seen once. The biggest ten clones account for less than 15% of the sample.

Points the paper makes about the study in general: How much clinical and demographic metadata was included differed by source and by participant, and the metadata was provided uncurated.

A second Seattle source provided samples from volunteer blood donors who had recovered from COVID-19. Each collaborating institution followed its own protocols to collect whole blood in K2EDTA tubes. Collaborator samples were shipped for TCRbeta analysis as frozen whole blood, isolated PBMCs, or DNA extracted from either sample type. The chain links TRBV6-1 with TRBJ2-7; a weak D assignment points to TRBD2 (6 bases agree). This clonotype was obtained from a man aged 50 to 60 who had recovered from COVID-19. The sample taken for sequencing was peripheral blood. The CDR3 region has the sequence CASTGDRGMGEQYF. The DNA is as follows: TGTGCCAGCACCGGGGACCGCGGGATGGGCGAGCAGTACTTC.